This T cell receptor beta chain was sequenced in a study of blood T cell repertoires in COVID-19. TCRdb's table, derived via immunoSEQ multiplex PCR, lists solely in-frame clones and lacks some. The sample has approximately 70,000 clones; under 95% are singletons. V dropped 3 bases and J dropped 1 base, with 6 bases sitting between them. Germline V gene data show CDR1 as LNHDA and CDR2 as SQIVND (reference sequence). The CDR3 totals 13 residues. J is TRBJ1-1 and V is TRBV19; a weak D match, TRBD1 (5 bases). Sequenced sample: peripheral blood. This receptor was identified in a woman in her sixties or seventies with active COVID-19. The DNA of the CDR3 is TGTGCCAGTAGTATGACAGAGAACACTGAAGCTTTCTTT. This codes for CASSMTENTEAFF.